This TCR beta chain was profiled in a study of chronic HIV infection and antiretroviral therapy. TCRdb called the 5' RACE reads again in MiXCR, with one record for every CDR3 protein. Among about 38,000 distinct CDR3 sequences listed, 7.5% to 9% were seen once. The CDR3 has 15 amino acids. The ends were cut back, 5 bases at V and 0 bases at J, with 13 bases in the middle. The germline V gene encodes CDR1 SGDLS and CDR2 YYNGEE. Sequenced: peripheral blood. The TCR was taken from an adult who had HIV and had not received antiretroviral therapy, or was an uninfected healthy control (not recorded which). The chain has TRBV9 and TRBJ2-3; TRBD1 might be the D (5 bases). The chain's CDR3 is CASSQGGASTDTQYF. For the CDR3, the DNA is TGTGCCAGCAGTCAGGGCGGAGCTAGCACAGATACGCAGTATTTT.